The 32 T cell receptor beta chains below come from one sample, sequenced in a study of cytomegalovirus exposure and HLA in healthy donors. Primers included in the PCR were 60 Vbeta and 13 Jbeta primers. Sequencing was performed with immunoSEQ multiplex PCR; in TCRdb, only in-frame clones are kept and a portion is missing. The table records about 150,000 clones, less than 90% of them present only once. Material for sequencing was PBMCs. These receptors were taken from a woman aged 18 to 35 in good health and CMV-seronegative.

The chain uses TRBV18 and TRBJ2-7; D is perhaps TRBD2 (6 bases). V lost 1 base and J 4 bases, leaving 17 bases between the germline ends. This CDR3 is built from 16 residues. CDR1 is KGHSH and CDR2 is LQKENI in the germline V gene. The CDR3 loop reads CASSPRSEGNAYEQYF. The CDR3, as DNA: TGTGCCAGCTCACCACGATCGGAGGGAAACGCGTACGAGCAGTACTTC.

The chain couples TRBV28 to TRBJ1-3; D not resolved. The germline V gene encodes CDR1 MDHEN and CDR2 SYDVKM. There are 14 residues in the CDR3. V lost 2 bases and J 2 bases, leaving 7 bases between the germline ends. The CDR3 DNA is TGTGCCAGCAGTTTACGACAAACTGGAAACACCATATATTTT. Amino acids: CASSLRQTGNTIYF.

J is TRBJ2-1 and V is TRBV7-2; TRBD2 matches 13 bases. The CDR3 totals 15 residues. V lost 4 bases and J lost 4; bases outside the gene matches: 1. From germline, CDR1 is SGHTA and CDR2 FQGNSA. The CDR3 bases are TGTGCCAGCAGCTCGGGACTAGCGGGGTACAATGAGCAGTTCTTC. Its protein is CASSSGLAGYNEQFF. Full variable domain (outside the CDR3, taken from reference TRBV7-2 and TRBJ2-1): GAGVSQSPSNKVTEKGKDVELRCDPISGHTALYWYRQSLGQGLEFLIYFQGNSAPDKSGLPSDRFSAERTGGSVSTLTIQRTQQEDSAVYLCASSSGLAGYNEQFFGPGTRLTVL.

The chain carries TRBV10-3 and TRBJ1-3; D is unresolved. The germline V and J ends were trimmed by 6 bases and 2 bases, with 8 bases remaining between them. This CDR3 has 13 amino acids. CDR1 and CDR2 (germline): ENHRY, SYGVKD. The CDR3 here is CAIRGAAGNTIYF. CDR3 bases: TGTGCCATCAGGGGAGCGGCTGGAAACACCATATATTTT.

The J gene is TRBJ2-7, the V gene TRBV15; 10 nucleotides line up with TRBD1. J gave up 4 bases and V 5 bases, and 5 bases lay outside the gene matches. The length of the CDR3 is 14 residues. Germline V gene data show CDR1 as LNHNV and CDR2 as YYDKDF (reference sequence). CDR3 sequence (DNA): TGTGCCACCAGCTTGGGGACAGGGGCTTACGAGCAGTACTTC. Its translation: CATSLGTGAYEQYF.

This clone was counted between two and nine times. This sequence joins TRBV6-5 and TRBJ2-3; D possibly corresponds to TRBD2 (6 bases). The CDR3 is 15 amino acids. Deletions cut 6 bases from V and 6 bases from J, with 19 bases between. CDR1 and CDR2 from the germline V gene are MNHEY and SVGAGI. The DNA for the CDR3 is TGTGCCAGCAGACGCGGGACTCCTTCAAGGGATACGCAGTATTTT. Its translation is CASRRGTPSRDTQYF.

The V gene is TRBV23-1, the J gene TRBJ1-1; 9 bases fit TRBD1. TRBV23-1 is annotated as an ORF whose role is uncertain. With V trimmed by 1 base and J by 5 bases, 20 bases remained unmatched. The CDR3 has 20 residues. The CDR3 coding sequence is TGCGCCAGCAGTCAATTTCATTGGGTGAGGGACAGGGTGTTAAGGACTGAAGCTTTCTTT. It encodes CASSQFHWVRDRVLRTEAFF.

This chain connects TRBV19 to TRBJ2-3; 8 bases align to TRBD1. CDR3 length: 13 amino acids. Germline assignment: CDR1 LNHDA and CDR2 SQIVND (reference sequence). V was clipped by 10 bases and J by 4 bases; unmatched bases: 7. The CDR3 is CATTGQGSDTQYF. In DNA form, the CDR3 reads TGTGCCACCACAGGACAGGGCTCAGATACGCAGTATTTT.

This chain joins TRBV27 and TRBJ2-5; TRBD2 matches at 7 bases. CDR1 and CDR2 (germline): MNHEY, SMNVEV (reference sequence). V was pared by 6 bases and J by 13 bases, with 11 bases of the junction left unmatched. The CDR3 is 12 amino acids. In nucleotides, the CDR3 is TGTGCCAGCAGCTGGGGGGGGTCCATCGTGTACTTC. Its translation: CASSWGGSIVYF.

The rearrangement uses TRBV6-5 and TRBJ1-2; D might be TRBD1 (6 bases). The CDR3 spans 13 residues. Germline assignment: CDR1 MNHEY and CDR2 SVGAGI. Trimming took 5 bases from V and 4 from J, leaving 11 bases between them. The CDR3 region has the DNA TGTGCCAGCAGTGCCGGGACACGCTATGGCTACACCTTC. Its translation: CASSAGTRYGYTF.

The chain couples TRBV7-6 to TRBJ2-7, with a tentative D call TRBD1 (6 bases). Trimming cost V 1 base and J 5 bases, with 9 bases left between them. The CDR3 totals 13 residues. The germline V gene has CDR1 SGHVS and CDR2 FNYEAQ. Here the CDR3 DNA reads TGTGCCAGCAGCTTAGGGACAGTTAACGAGCAGTACTTC. Its translation: CASSLGTVNEQYF.

V usage is TRBV10-3 and J usage is TRBJ1-1, with 10 bases aligning to TRBD1. Per the germline V gene, CDR1 is ENHRY and CDR2 is SYGVKD. The V gene end was trimmed by 6 bases and the J gene end by 0 bases; junction bases not matched to a gene: 7. This CDR3 has 16 residues. The DNA for the CDR3 is TGTGCCATCAGAAACGGACAGGGGGGCATGAACACTGAAGCTTTCTTT. Translating gives CAIRNGQGGMNTEAFF.

This rearrangement joins TRBV2 to TRBJ2-7; 7 bases match TRBD1. There are 12 residues in the CDR3. Trimming took 10 bases from V and 6 from J; bases not matched to a gene: 9. Germline-derived CDR1 and CDR2 are SNHLY and FYNNEI. Here the CDR3 reads CATKGTVGEQYF. The DNA of the CDR3 is TGTGCCACCAAGGGGACAGTCGGCGAGCAGTACTTC.

V and J are TRBV6-5 and TRBJ1-2; unclear D gene. V lost 6 bases, J lost 5 bases, and 10 bases lay in between. Germline V gene sequence: CDR1 MNHEY, CDR2 SVGAGI. The CDR3 loop spans 12 amino acids. The CDR3 reads CASSPDLYGYTF. DNA for the CDR3: TGTGCCAGCAGCCCCGACTTGTATGGCTACACCTTC.

This chain connects TRBV5-4 to TRBJ1-1; D might be TRBD1 (6 bases). CDR1 is SGHNT and CDR2 is YYREEE in the germline V gene (reference sequence). V was trimmed by 5 bases and J by 1 base, leaving 9 bases between them. The CDR3 extends over 13 amino acids. CDR3 amino acids: CASRADRNTEAFF. The CDR3 region has the DNA TGTGCCAGCAGGGCGGACAGGAACACTGAAGCTTTCTTT.

The chain uses TRBV6-5 and TRBJ2-7; maybe TRBD1 (6 bases). V gave up 2 bases and J gave up 4 bases, with 12 bases separating them. Germline values: CDR1 MNHEY, CDR2 SVGAGI. This CDR3 contains 14 residues. The CDR3 sequence: CASSYLTGKYEQYF. In DNA form, the CDR3 reads TGTGCCAGCAGTTACCTAACAGGGAAGTACGAGCAGTACTTC.

The V gene is TRBV6-6, the J gene TRBJ2-1; 7 nucleotides line up with TRBD2. The CDR3 sequence is 16 residues long. Trimming took 6 bases from V and 1 from J; bases not matched to a gene: 9. CDR1 and CDR2 from the germline V gene are MNHNY and SVGAGI (reference sequence). This chain's CDR3 is CASRAKLAASYNEQFF. The CDR3 DNA reads TGTGCCAGCAGAGCAAAGCTAGCGGCGTCCTACAATGAGCAGTTCTTC.

The chain employs TRBV6-6 and TRBJ2-7; D might be TRBD2 (5 bases). Germline lookup yields CDR1 MNHNY and CDR2 SVGAGI (reference sequence). This CDR3 is built from 15 residues. Between the trimmed V and J ends, which lost 2 bases and 4 bases, there was a span of 15 bases. CDR3 sequence reads: CASSYKEAALYEQYF. DNA of the CDR3: TGTGCCAGCAGTTACAAGGAGGCAGCCCTTTACGAGCAGTACTTC.

V is TRBV10-3 and J is TRBJ2-3, with D perhaps TRBD1 (5 bases). The CDR3 consists of 16 residues. The germline V gene has CDR1 ENHRY and CDR2 SYGVKD. The germline V and J ends were trimmed by 8 bases and 0 bases, with 18 bases remaining between them. The CDR3 DNA reads as TGTGCCATCGAAGAGCAGCAGGGTGCTAGCACAGATACGCAGTATTTT. This encodes CAIEEQQGASTDTQYF.

V is TRBV7-9 and J is TRBJ1-1; perhaps TRBD1 as D (5 bases). The CDR3 contains 15 residues. V gave up 5 bases and J gave up 0 bases, with 13 bases separating them. Germline values: CDR1 SEHNR, CDR2 FQNEAQ (reference sequence). The CDR3 sequence is CASSIRVGMNTEAFF. The CDR3 bases are TGTGCCAGCAGCATCAGGGTGGGCATGAACACTGAAGCTTTCTTT.

The rearrangement joins TRBV7-6 to TRBJ1-5; 7 nucleotides match TRBD1. The length of the CDR3 is 12 residues. CDR1 and CDR2 from the germline V gene are SGHVS and FNYEAQ. The trim removed 5 bases at V and 7 bases at J, leaving 2 bases unmatched. The chain's CDR3 is CASSLRGQPQHF. The CDR3 DNA reads as TGTGCCAGCAGCCTCAGGGGGCAGCCCCAGCATTTT. The variable domain in full, with the rest retrieved from reference TRBV7-6 and TRBJ1-5, is GAGVSQSPRYKVTKRGQDVALRCDPISGHVSLYWYRQALGQGPEFLTYFNYEAQQDKSGLPNDRFSAERPEGSISTLTIQRTEQRDSAMYRCASSLRGQPQHFGDGTRLSIL.

This clone was observed once. This chain's CDR3 is CASSLVSLEQYF. CDR3 bases: TGTGCCAGCAGCTTAGTCAGTCTCGAGCAGTACTTC. The rearrangement uses TRBV7-9 and TRBJ2-7; D not certain. Trimming took off 1 base at V and 6 bases at J, with 7 bases between the two ends. Looked up from germline, CDR1 is SEHNR and CDR2 is FQNEAQ (reference sequence). This CDR3 is built from 12 residues.

The count of this clone is one. The rearrangement joins TRBV5-1 to TRBJ2-3, with TRBD2 as a possible D gene (5 bases). This CDR3 spans 15 amino acids. V lost 0 bases, J lost 3 bases, and 11 bases lay in between. CDR1 is SGHRS and CDR2 is YFSETQ in the germline V gene. CDR3 protein: CASSLASAGTDTQYF. The CDR3, as DNA: TGCGCCAGCAGCTTGGCTTCTGCGGGTACAGATACGCAGTATTTT.

This clone showed up just once. V and J are TRBV28 and TRBJ2-7, with TRBD1 matching 9 bases. Germline V CDR1 and CDR2: MDHEN, SYDVKM. The CDR3 runs to 13 residues. Unmatched junction bases numbered 7, after V lost 6 bases and J lost 7 bases. CDR3 DNA sequence: TGTGCCAGCAGGTTACAGGGGGCGGGAGAGCAGTACTTC. It encodes CASRLQGAGEQYF.

The chain has TRBV19 and TRBJ1-5; unclear D gene. The CDR3 is made up of 14 amino acids. V dropped 8 bases and J dropped 0 bases, with 11 bases sitting between them. Germline CDR1 reads LNHDA; CDR2 reads SQIVND (reference sequence). The CDR3 region is CASGPGSSNQPQHF. The CDR3 bases are TGTGCCAGTGGGCCCGGCAGTAGCAATCAGCCCCAGCATTTT.

Remarks on this clone: The identical CDR3 is also encoded by other nucleotide sequences in the sample. This chain uses TRBV28 with TRBJ2-7; D not certain. Germline CDR1 is MDHEN and CDR2 is SYDVKM. V lost 1 base, J lost 1 base, and 2 bases lay in between. The CDR3 spans 12 residues. For the CDR3, the DNA is TGTGCCAGCAGTTTATCGTCCTACGAGCAGTACTTC. It translates to CASSLSSYEQYF.

The chain carries TRBV18 and TRBJ2-6, with D possibly TRBD2 on 6 matching bases. The germline V gene encodes CDR1 KGHSH and CDR2 LQKENI. Trimming stripped 6 bases from V and 0 bases from J, with 15 bases between. The CDR3 covers 17 residues. CDR3 protein: CASSRDAYTSGANVLTF. The CDR3 coding sequence is TGTGCCAGCTCGCGGGACGCCTACACCTCTGGGGCCAACGTCCTGACTTTC. The full variable domain, in which reference TRBV18 and TRBJ2-6 provide the parts outside the CDR3, is NAGVMQNPRHLVRRRGQEARLRCSPMKGHSHVYWYRQLPEEGLKFMVYLQKENIIDESGMPKERFSAEFPKEGPSILRIQQVVRGDSAAYFCASSRDAYTSGANVLTFGAGSRLTVL.

The chain has TRBV4-1 and TRBJ2-3, with D possibly matching TRBD2 (5 bases). Trimming removed 1 base from V and 5 bases from J, with 16 bases in between. The CDR3 length is 16 residues. Germline assignment: CDR1 MGHRA and CDR2 YSYEKL. The CDR3 DNA reads as TGCGCCAGCAGCCAAGTGGGTTCCCATGGAGGAGATACGCAGTATTTT. Its translation: CASSQVGSHGGDTQYF.

The rearrangement joins TRBV6-5 to TRBJ2-6; maybe TRBD2 (6 bases). Trimming stripped 8 bases from V and 0 bases from J, with 8 bases between. The germline CDR1 and CDR2 sequences are MNHEY and SVGAGI. The CDR3 length is 14 residues. Here the CDR3 reads CASGGSSGANVLTF. The CDR3, as DNA: TGTGCCAGCGGAGGGAGCTCTGGGGCCAACGTCCTGACTTTC.

The chain combines TRBV7-6 with TRBJ1-4, with 10 nucleotides matching TRBD1. The length of the CDR3 is 15 residues. Germline V lookup: CDR1 SGHVS, CDR2 FNYEAQ. After removal of 0 bases from V and 7 bases from J, the junction contained 2 bases not matched to a gene. CDR3: CASSLAGQGGEKLFF. In DNA form, the CDR3 reads TGTGCCAGCAGCTTAGCCGGACAGGGGGGTGAAAAACTGTTTTTT.

The rearrangement uses TRBV6-1 and TRBJ2-1, with TRBD1 matching 8 bases. This CDR3 has 15 amino acids. The V gene's germline CDR1 is MNHNS and CDR2 SASEGT. Trimming at V came to 6 bases and at J to 4 bases, leaving 8 bases not matched to a gene. This chain's CDR3 is CASSLRTGLYNEQFF. The DNA for the CDR3 is TGTGCCAGCAGCCTACGGACAGGGTTGTACAATGAGCAGTTCTTC.

As to this clone: One junction end disagrees with the germline gene, perhaps due to a read error. V usage is TRBV2 and J usage is TRBJ2-2; 14 positions match TRBD2. CDR1 is SNHLY and CDR2 is FYNNEI in the germline V gene. The CDR3 contains 15 residues. In DNA form, the CDR3 reads TGTGCCACAGGGGGGACTAGCGGGAGACCCGGGGAGCTGGTTTTT. Protein: CATGGTSGRPGELVF.